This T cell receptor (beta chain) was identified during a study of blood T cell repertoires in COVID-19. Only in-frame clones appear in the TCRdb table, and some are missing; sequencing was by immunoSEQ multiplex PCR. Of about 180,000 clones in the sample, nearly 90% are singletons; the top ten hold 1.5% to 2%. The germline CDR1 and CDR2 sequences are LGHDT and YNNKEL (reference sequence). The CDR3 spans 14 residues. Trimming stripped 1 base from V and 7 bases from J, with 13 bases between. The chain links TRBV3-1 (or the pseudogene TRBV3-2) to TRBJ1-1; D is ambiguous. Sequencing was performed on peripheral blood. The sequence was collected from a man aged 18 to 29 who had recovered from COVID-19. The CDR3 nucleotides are TGTGCCAGCAGCCAAGGGGCGGGAACAGATGAAGCTTTCTTT. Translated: CASSQGAGTDEAFF.